A single sample is the source of the 17 T cell receptor beta chains below, sequenced in a study of blood T cell repertoires in COVID-19. Data came from immunoSEQ multiplex PCR; TCRdb stores just in-frame clones and leaves some out. The sample holds about 130,000 clones, 80% to 90% seen once. Input material: PBMCs or T cells enriched from blood (not recorded which). The receptors here all came from a woman aged 50 to 60 who had recovered from COVID-19.

The chain has TRBV10-3 and TRBJ2-1, with D possibly being TRBD1 (5 bases). Germline V gene data show CDR1 as ENHRY and CDR2 as SYGVKD. Trimming stripped 3 bases from V and 0 bases from J, with 21 bases between. The CDR3 length is 19 residues. CDR3 coding DNA: TGTGCCATCAGTGAAAAGGGGCAATATTCCTTAAGCTCCTACAATGAGCAGTTCTTC. Its translation: CAISEKGQYSLSSYNEQFF.

This clone has a handful of counts. The chain employs TRBV6-5 and TRBJ2-2; no reliable D call. The CDR3 runs to 11 residues. V was cut by 7 bases and J by 2 bases, with 2 bases left in between. Germline V CDR1 and CDR2: MNHEY, SVGAGI. CDR3 in DNA: TGTGCCAGCACAAACACCGGGGAGCTGTTTTTT. This gives the protein CASTNTGELFF.

The chain has TRBV10-1 and TRBJ1-1, with D unresolved. The V end lost 4 bases, the J end lost 1 base, and 7 bases lay between the germline ends. This CDR3 has 13 amino acids. Germline V gene data show CDR1 as WNHNN and CDR2 as SYGVQD (reference sequence). CDR3 nucleotides: TGCGCCAGCAGTGTTCACACGAACACTGAAGCTTTCTTT. Translated, it gives CASSVHTNTEAFF.

The chain couples TRBV4-1 to TRBJ2-7; possibly TRBD1 for D (6 bases). This CDR3 has 15 residues. CDR1 is MGHRA, CDR2 YSYEKL, per germline. With 4 bases removed from V and 4 bases from J, the gap between germline ends came to 17 bases. The CDR3 reads CASSPQPGTRYEQYF. The CDR3 nucleotides read TGCGCCAGCAGCCCTCAACCCGGGACAAGATACGAGCAGTACTTC.

V usage is TRBV28 and J usage is TRBJ2-3, with TRBD2 identical over 11 bases. V dropped 5 bases and J dropped 3; count of bases not matched to a gene: 7. The CDR3 totals 16 residues. CDR1 is MDHEN, CDR2 SYDVKM, per germline. CDR3 sequence (DNA): TGTGCCAGCAGTCTTATAGGACTAGCGGGTACAGATACGCAGTATTTT. Its protein product is CASSLIGLAGTDTQYF.

J is TRBJ1-1 and V is TRBV19; D is perhaps TRBD1 (5 bases). The germline V gene encodes CDR1 LNHDA and CDR2 SQIVND (reference sequence). The CDR3 contains 14 residues. V lost 5 bases and J lost 1, with 11 bases in between. The CDR3: CASSPRVGNTEAFF. The CDR3 DNA reads as TGTGCCAGTAGTCCCAGGGTCGGGAACACTGAAGCTTTCTTT.

The chain carries TRBV19 and TRBJ1-2; tentatively, D is TRBD1 (5 bases). Deletions cut 0 bases from V and 2 bases from J, with 10 bases between. Germline values: CDR1 LNHDA, CDR2 SQIVND (reference sequence). This CDR3 comprises 15 residues. The CDR3 DNA follows: TGTGCCAGTAGTATAGACCCGACAGTGAACTATGGCTACACCTTC. Residues: CASSIDPTVNYGYTF.

The V gene is TRBV6-5, the J gene TRBJ1-4; D perhaps matches TRBD1 (5 bases). V dropped 2 bases and J dropped 7 bases, with 14 bases sitting between them. Germline-derived CDR1 and CDR2 are MNHEY and SVGAGI. CDR3 length: 15 residues. The CDR3 sequence is CASSYDFTGSEKLFF. DNA for the CDR3: TGTGCCAGCAGTTACGATTTCACAGGTAGTGAAAAACTGTTTTTT.

In its sample, this clone was seen once. The chain links TRBV2 to TRBJ2-3; no clear D. The CDR3 covers 12 residues. With 3 bases removed from V and 2 bases from J, the gap between germline ends came to 3 bases. From germline, CDR1 is SNHLY and CDR2 FYNNEI. The CDR3 DNA follows: TGTGCCAGCAGTGACATCACAGATACGCAGTATTTT. Translation gives CASSDITDTQYF.

CDR3 protein: CAWSVRGGQYF. As DNA, the CDR3 is TGTGCCTGGAGTGTACGCGGCGGACAGTACTTC. The rearrangement joins TRBV30 to TRBJ2-4; D is unclear. The CDR3 loop spans 11 amino acids. Trimming left V 0 bases short and J 13 bases short, with 10 bases between. CDR1 is GTSNPN, CDR2 SVGIG, per germline (reference sequence).

This clone was detected only a few times. The chain links TRBV30 to TRBJ1-2, with D possibly matching TRBD1 (6 bases). This CDR3 has 12 amino acids. Germline CDR1 and CDR2: GTSNPN and SVGIG (reference sequence). With 5 bases removed from V and 5 bases from J, the gap between germline ends came to 12 bases. CDR3 sequence (DNA): TGTGCCTGGGACAGGACCCGATATGGCTACACCTTC. Amino acid sequence: CAWDRTRYGYTF.

The chain links TRBV6-5 to TRBJ1-1; a possible D gene is TRBD1 (6 bases). This CDR3 contains 15 residues. Looked up from germline, CDR1 is MNHEY and CDR2 is SVGAGI. Between the trimmed V and J ends, which lost 0 bases and 1 base, there was a span of 9 bases. As DNA, the CDR3 is TGTGCCAGCAGTTACTCGGGCAGGGGGAACACTGAAGCTTTCTTT. Translating it yields CASSYSGRGNTEAFF.

This clone was counted a single time. The chain combines TRBV11-3 with TRBJ2-1; tentatively, D is TRBD1 (6 bases). Germline V gene sequence: CDR1 SGHNT, CDR2 YENEEA. V lost 7 bases, J lost 5 bases, and 15 bases lay in between. The CDR3 contains 14 residues. The CDR3 region has the DNA TGTGCCAGCACCCAAGGACAGAGTAACAATGAGCAGTTCTTC. Protein sequence: CASTQGQSNNEQFF.

V usage is TRBV6-2 or TRBV6-3 and J usage is TRBJ2-7; maybe TRBD1 (6 bases). Germline CDR1 reads MNHEY; CDR2 reads SVGEGT. This CDR3 is 16 amino acids long. The ends were cut back, 2 bases at V and 1 base at J, with 15 bases in the middle. The DNA for the CDR3 is TGTGCCAGCAGTTACGAGGAGGCAGGGGAGTCCTACGAGCAGTACTTC. Its protein is CASSYEEAGESYEQYF.

The genes are TRBV15 and TRBJ1-2; D not certain. CDR1 and CDR2 from the germline V gene are LNHNV and YYDKDF (reference sequence). V lost 1 base, J lost 6 bases, and 15 bases lay in between. This CDR3 is built from 15 residues. CDR3 coding DNA: TGTGCCACCAGCAGAGGTCGGACTGACATCGATGGCTACACCTTC. Encoded protein: CATSRGRTDIDGYTF.

This chain joins TRBV3-1 (or the pseudogene TRBV3-2) and TRBJ2-7, with a tentative D call TRBD2 (5 bases). The germline V gene encodes CDR1 LGHDT and CDR2 YNNKEL (reference sequence). The V end lost 6 bases, the J end lost 2 bases, and 11 bases lay between the germline ends. This CDR3 has 13 amino acids. This chain's CDR3 is CASRRDGTYEQYF. In DNA form, the CDR3 reads TGTGCCAGCAGACGAGACGGGACCTACGAGCAGTACTTC.

The chain links TRBV4-1 to TRBJ2-7; TRBD2 aligns across 11 bases. This CDR3 is built from 17 residues. Germline CDR1 and CDR2: MGHRA and YSYEKL. V shed 4 bases and J 0 bases; nucleotides not matched to a gene: 8. DNA for the CDR3: TGCGCCAGCAGCCCCTCCCTAACTAGCGGGAGCTCCTACGAGCAGTACTTC. It translates to CASSPSLTSGSSYEQYF.